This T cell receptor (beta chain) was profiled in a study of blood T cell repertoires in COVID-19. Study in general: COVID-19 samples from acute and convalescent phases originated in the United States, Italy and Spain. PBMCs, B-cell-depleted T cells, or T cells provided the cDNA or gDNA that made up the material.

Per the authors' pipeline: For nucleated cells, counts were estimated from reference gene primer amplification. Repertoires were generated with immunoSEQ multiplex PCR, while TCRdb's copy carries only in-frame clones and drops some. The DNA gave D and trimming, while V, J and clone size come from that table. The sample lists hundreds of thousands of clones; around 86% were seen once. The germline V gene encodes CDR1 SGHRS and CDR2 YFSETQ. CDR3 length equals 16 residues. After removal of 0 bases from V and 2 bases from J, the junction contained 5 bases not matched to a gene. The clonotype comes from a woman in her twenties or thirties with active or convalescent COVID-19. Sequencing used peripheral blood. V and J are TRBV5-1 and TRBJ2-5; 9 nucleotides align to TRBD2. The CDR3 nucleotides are TGCGCCAGCAGCTTGGTTAGCGGGGGCCGACAAGAGACCCAGTACTTC. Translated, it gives CASSLVSGGRQETQYF.